Below, 17 T cell receptor beta chains from the same sample are listed, as sequenced in a study of human T cells and chemical hapten exposure. The time point denotes: patch test 2, 6 weeks after DPC sensitization. Treatment here: therapeutic diphenylcyclopropenone sensitization with weekly scalp DPC. TCRdb reanalysed the RACE reads using MiXCR and keeps one entry per CDR3 protein. The sample yields tens of thousands of distinct CDR3 sequences, roughly a tenth seen once. The specimen comprised whole blood, sampled in connection with sensitization to the hapten diphenylcyclopropenone (DPC). The source of these receptors is a woman in her forties or fifties with alopecia areata. Some clones in this sample may be carry-over from other donors' samples.

This clonotype was counted many times. DNA of the CDR3: TGCAGCGTGGATGACAGGGGGCTTGTGAACACTGAAGCTTTCTTT. This encodes CSVDDRGLVNTEAFF. The rearrangement joins TRBV29-1 to TRBJ1-1, with 10 positions matching TRBD1. The CDR3 sequence is 15 residues long. With V trimmed by 6 bases and J by 0 bases, 7 bases remained unmatched. Germline V gene data show CDR1 as SQVTM and CDR2 as ANQGSEA.

This clonotype was recorded at least ten times. The chain uses TRBV7-8 and TRBJ2-3, with 11 bases identical to TRBD2. The germline gives CDR1 SGHVS, CDR2 FQNEAQ. There are 14 residues in the CDR3. Trimming took 4 bases from V and 3 from J; bases not matched to a gene: 0. DNA of the CDR3: TGTGCCAGCAGCTGGACTAGCGGGACAGATACGCAGTATTTT. It is translated as CASSWTSGTDTQYF.

There are many counts of this clonotype. The chain employs TRBV29-1 and TRBJ1-1; D call uncertain. Germline CDR1 SQVTM, CDR2 ANQGSEA. With 3 bases removed from V and 4 bases from J, the gap between germline ends came to 9 bases. There are 12 residues in the CDR3. CDR3 coding DNA: TGCAGCGTTGATCCGCGGGGCACTGAAGCTTTCTTT. It specifies CSVDPRGTEAFF.

The CDR3 reads CASSPTGPTEAFF. The CDR3 DNA is TGTGCCAGCAGCCCCACGGGGCCCACTGAAGCTTTCTTT. V is TRBV12-3 or TRBV12-4 and J is TRBJ1-1, with D maybe TRBD1 (5 bases). The CDR3 consists of 13 residues. V lost 6 bases, J lost 4 bases, and 12 bases lay in between.

J is TRBJ2-7 and V is TRBV12-3 or TRBV12-4, with unresolved D. CDR3 length equals 13 residues. The V end lost 3 bases, the J end lost 5 bases, and 11 bases lay between the germline ends. The CDR3 nucleotides are TGTGCCAGCAGTTTCTGGAGCAGAGACGAGCAGTACTTC. Translating gives CASSFWSRDEQYF.

This chain connects TRBV6-1 to TRBJ2-1, with D possibly TRBD2 on 6 matching bases. CDR1 and CDR2 from the germline V gene are MNHNS and SASEGT. The CDR3 is made up of 15 amino acids. The V gene lost 7 bases and the J gene lost 9 bases, with 22 bases spanning the gap. The CDR3 nucleotides are TGTGCCAGCACCTACGGGCCGAGCCTGGGAGGTGAGCAGTTCTTC. Translating it yields CASTYGPSLGGEQFF.

This clonotype was counted between two and nine times. This chain uses TRBV7-2 with TRBJ1-2; no clear D. In germline, CDR1 is SGHTA, CDR2 FQGNSA. Trimming removed 1 base from V and 0 bases from J, with 3 bases in between. This CDR3 is 13 amino acids long. The CDR3 DNA sequence: TGTGCCAGCAGCTTAGGGACTAACTATGGCTACACCTTC. Translation: CASSLGTNYGYTF.

This clonotype came up once. This sequence joins TRBV6-5 and TRBJ2-1, with D maybe TRBD2 (5 bases). The germline V gene encodes CDR1 MNHEY and CDR2 SVGAGI. The CDR3 has 17 residues. Deletions cut 0 bases from V and 12 bases from J, with 24 bases between. The CDR3 nucleotides read TGTGCCAGCAGTTACTCGATGCAACGGGAACTGACAATGAGGCAGTTCTTC. Protein product: CASSYSMQRELTMRQFF.

This clonotype was picked up many times. V is TRBV2 and J is TRBJ2-1; D unresolved. The CDR3 is 10 amino acids. V lost 11 bases to trimming and J lost 7 bases, with 9 bases between them. Germline CDR1 reads SNHLY; CDR2 reads FYNNEI. The CDR3 sequence: CAGSWNEQFF. DNA for the CDR3: TGTGCCGGTTCCTGGAATGAGCAGTTCTTC.

J is TRBJ1-5 and V is TRBV18; TRBD1 matches at 9 bases. The ends lost 3 bases at V and 0 bases at J; junction bases unmatched: 12. The CDR3 is 19 residues long. The germline V gene encodes CDR1 KGHSH and CDR2 LQKENI. CDR3: CASSPGTGPQGYSNQPQHF. The CDR3 DNA follows: TGTGCCAGCTCACCTGGGACAGGGCCCCAGGGATATAGCAATCAGCCCCAGCATTTT.

Many counts were recorded for this clonotype. The CDR3 nucleotides are TGTGCCAGCAGCTCCCGGGACAGGGCTGCCGGCTACACCTTC. This translates into CASSSRDRAAGYTF. The V call is TRBV7-8, the J call TRBJ1-2, with 9 bases identical to TRBD1. There are 14 residues in the CDR3. Germline CDR1 and CDR2: SGHVS and FQNEAQ. The V and J ends lost 4 bases and 8 bases, in that order; junction bases with no gene match: 8.

The chain carries TRBV6-2 or TRBV6-3 and TRBJ2-1; no reliable D call. The CDR3 is made up of 11 amino acids. The V end was cut by 6 bases, the J end by 8 bases, with 8 bases between. CDR1 is MNHEY and CDR2 is SVGEGT in the germline V gene. The CDR3 bases are TGTGCCAGCAGCCCTAGGCATGAGCAGTTCTTC. Protein sequence: CASSPRHEQFF.

The chain is built from TRBV24-1 and TRBJ2-3; 16 nucleotides align to TRBD2. V was clipped by 2 bases and J by 1 base; unmatched bases: 5. CDR1 KGHDR and CDR2 SFDVKD come from the germline V gene. The CDR3 contains 19 residues. The CDR3 loop reads CATSDSGTSGGAGTDTQYF. Written as DNA, the CDR3 is TGTGCCACCAGTGATTCCGGGACTAGCGGGGGGGCCGGCACAGATACGCAGTATTTT.

The table lists this clonotype with a few counts. The V call is TRBV12-3 or TRBV12-4, the J call TRBJ1-1; 12 nucleotides line up with TRBD1. Trimming cost V 4 bases and J 4 bases; bases outside gene matches: 1. The CDR3 totals 14 residues. Here the CDR3 DNA reads TGTGCCAGCAGTTGGGACAGGGGGCTCACTGAAGCTTTCTTT. It is translated as CASSWDRGLTEAFF.

The sample holds many counts of this clonotype. The chain joins TRBV6-5 to TRBJ2-2; TRBD2 aligns across 7 bases. Germline loops: CDR1 MNHEY, CDR2 SVGAGI. Unmatched junction bases numbered 6, after V lost 6 bases and J lost 5 bases. CDR3 length equals 14 residues. CDR3 sequence: CASRSTSSTGELFF. CDR3 DNA: TGTGCCAGCAGGTCGACTAGCAGTACCGGGGAGCTGTTTTTT.

This clonotype was found a few times. This chain joins TRBV6-1 and TRBJ1-2; D ambiguous. Trimming left V 2 bases short and J 4 bases short, with 5 bases between. CDR3 length equals 12 residues. Per the germline V gene, CDR1 is MNHNS and CDR2 is SASEGT. Here the CDR3 reads CASSERGYGYTF. The CDR3 DNA sequence: TGTGCCAGCAGTGAACGCGGCTATGGCTACACCTTC.

Many counts were recorded for this clonotype. V and J are TRBV6-2 or TRBV6-3 and TRBJ1-5; D call uncertain. Germline CDR1 reads MNHEY; CDR2 reads SVGEGT. With 1 base removed from V and 4 bases from J, the gap between germline ends came to 5 bases. The CDR3 runs 13 residues. The CDR3 DNA is TGTGCCAGCAGTTACTGGGGAAATCAGCCCCAGCATTTT. It is translated as CASSYWGNQPQHF.